This T cell receptor (beta chain) is from a study of CD8 T cells in ankylosing spondylitis. V dropped 3 bases and J dropped 2; count of bases not matched to a gene: 9. This CDR3 contains 17 residues. Per germline, CDR1 DFQATT and CDR2 SNEGSKA (reference sequence). TCRdb independently ran MiXCR on the 5' RACE reads; one entry per CDR3 protein. The sample lists about 200,000 distinct CDR3 sequences; about 13% were seen once. The chain uses TRBV20-1 and TRBJ2-7; 14 bases are shared with TRBD2. The sequenced sample consisted of blood, either unsorted or a sorted T cell fraction (not recorded which). This TCR was sampled from a male donor with ankylosing spondylitis or in good health (not recorded which). CDR3: CSASAGLAGGQAYEQYF. The CDR3 coding sequence is TGCAGTGCTAGTGCAGGACTAGCGGGAGGCCAGGCCTACGAGCAGTACTTC.